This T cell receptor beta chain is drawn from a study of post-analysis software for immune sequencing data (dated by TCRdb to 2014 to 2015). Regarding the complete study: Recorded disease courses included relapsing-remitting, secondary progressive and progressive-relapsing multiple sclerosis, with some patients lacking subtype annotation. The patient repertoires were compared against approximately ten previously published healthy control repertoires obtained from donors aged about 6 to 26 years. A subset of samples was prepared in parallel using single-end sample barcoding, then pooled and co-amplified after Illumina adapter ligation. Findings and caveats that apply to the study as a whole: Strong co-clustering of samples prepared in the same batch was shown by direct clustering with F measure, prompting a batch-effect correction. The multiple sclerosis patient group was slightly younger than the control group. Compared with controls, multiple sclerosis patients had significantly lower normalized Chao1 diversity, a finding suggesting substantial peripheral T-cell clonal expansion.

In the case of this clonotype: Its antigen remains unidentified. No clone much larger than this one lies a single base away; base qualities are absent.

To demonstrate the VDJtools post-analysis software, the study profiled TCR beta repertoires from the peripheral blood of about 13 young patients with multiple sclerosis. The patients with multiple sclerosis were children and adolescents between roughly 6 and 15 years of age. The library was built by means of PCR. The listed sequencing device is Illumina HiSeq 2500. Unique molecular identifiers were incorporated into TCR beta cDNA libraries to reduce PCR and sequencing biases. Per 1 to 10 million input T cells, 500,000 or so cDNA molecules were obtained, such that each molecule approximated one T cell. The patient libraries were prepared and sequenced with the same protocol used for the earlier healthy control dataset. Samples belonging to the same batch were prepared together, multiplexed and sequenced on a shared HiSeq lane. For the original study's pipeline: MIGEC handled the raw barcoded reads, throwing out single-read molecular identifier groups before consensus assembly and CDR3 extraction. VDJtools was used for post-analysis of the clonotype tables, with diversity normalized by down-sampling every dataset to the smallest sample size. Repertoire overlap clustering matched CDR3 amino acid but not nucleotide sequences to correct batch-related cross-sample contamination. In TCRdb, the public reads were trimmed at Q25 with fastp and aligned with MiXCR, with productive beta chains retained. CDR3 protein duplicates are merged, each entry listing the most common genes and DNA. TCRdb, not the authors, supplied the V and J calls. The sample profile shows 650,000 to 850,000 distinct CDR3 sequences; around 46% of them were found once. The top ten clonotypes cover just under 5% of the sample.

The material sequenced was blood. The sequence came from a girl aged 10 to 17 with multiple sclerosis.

The base sequence is TGTGCCAGCAGCTTAGTTGGGACTAGAGTGGGCACAGATACGCAGTATTTT. Its product reads: CASSLVGTRVGTDTQYF. The chain couples TRBV11-3 to TRBJ2-3; 8 nucleotides in the junction match TRBD2. V ends up 1 base short and J 1 base short, with an unmatched junction base count of 7. Taken from the germline V gene, the CDR1 and CDR2 loops are SGHNT and YENEEA. Inclusive of the bounding cysteine and phenylalanine, the CDR3 is 17 residues long. The retained sequence is limited to the CDR3, 51 bases, with the frame set at the first base. Where the CDR3 stops, the reference TRBV11-3 and TRBJ2-3 genes take over; the full variable domain is EAGVVQSPRYKIIEKKQPVAFWCNPISGHNTLYWYLQNLGQGPELLIRYENEEAVDDSQLPKDRFSAERLKGVDSTLKIQPAELGDSAVYLCASSLVGTRVGTDTQYFGPGTRLTVL.